The TCR beta chain described here comes from a study of blood T cell repertoires in COVID-19. Study summary: Samples came from the United States, Italy and Spain, spanning acute and convalescent COVID-19. In each case, the material was cDNA or gDNA derived from T cells, B-cell-depleted T cells, or PBMCs.

Per the original data handling: Quantification of nucleated cells was approximated via reference gene primer amplification. This table comes from immunoSEQ multiplex PCR, and its TCRdb copy is limited to in-frame clones, with some not included. The V and J calls and clone size are taken from that table; D and trimming were inferred from the DNA. The table records roughly 140,000 clones, approximately 84% of them present only once. This clone appeared a few times. This CDR3 spans 14 amino acids. Germline V lookup: CDR1 MGHRA, CDR2 YSYEKL. V shed 1 base and J shed 0 bases, with 4 bases lying between them.

Material: peripheral blood. This clonotype was obtained from a woman of 80 years or more in a cohort sampled during active or convalescent COVID-19. V gene TRBV4-1 combines with J gene TRBJ2-4; D unresolved. The CDR3, as DNA: TGCGCCAGCAGCCAAGGACTAGCCAAAAACATTCAGTACTTC. Protein: CASSQGLAKNIQYF.